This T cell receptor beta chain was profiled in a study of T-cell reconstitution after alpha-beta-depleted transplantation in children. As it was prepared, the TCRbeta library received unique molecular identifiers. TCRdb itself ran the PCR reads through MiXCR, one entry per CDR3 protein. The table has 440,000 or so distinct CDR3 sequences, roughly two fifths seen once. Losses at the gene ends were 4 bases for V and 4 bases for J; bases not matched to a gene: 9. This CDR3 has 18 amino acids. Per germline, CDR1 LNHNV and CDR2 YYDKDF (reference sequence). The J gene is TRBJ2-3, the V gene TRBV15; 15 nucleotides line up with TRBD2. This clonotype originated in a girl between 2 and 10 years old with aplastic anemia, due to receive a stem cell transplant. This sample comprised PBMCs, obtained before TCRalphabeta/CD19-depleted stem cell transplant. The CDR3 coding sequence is TGTGCCACCAGCACCGGACTAGCGGGGGGGCAGGGTGCAGATACGCAGTATTTT. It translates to CATSTGLAGGQGADTQYF.